This record looks at one T cell receptor (beta chain) sequence and its context. Its antigen is as yet unknown. This sample stems from a study of T cells expressing NK-cell markers. Study background: Eight donors were sequenced, seven testing HCMV-seropositive and one testing seronegative. Study results and caveats: These clonotypes also led the CD3+CD56-NKG2C+ fraction in a handful of donors.

Germline CDR1 MDHEN, CDR2 SYDVKM. The CDR3 length is 15 residues. TCR beta libraries carry UMIs added by 5'RACE template switching. TCRdb re-called the 5' RACE reads; every CDR3 protein appears as one record, without DNA. The sample totals roughly 390,000 distinct CDR3 sequences. This receptor was obtained from a woman aged 50 to 60 in good health. Sequences were obtained from blood T cells: a sorted CD56 or NKG2C T cell subset, CD4+ or CD8+ T cells, or bulk PBMC T cells (not recorded which). The chain employs TRBV28 and TRBJ2-4; TCRdb returns TRBD1, unconfirmable since there is no DNA. The CDR3 loop reads CASTGPSLAKNIQYF.